This T cell receptor (beta chain) came from a study of T cells in Graves' hyperthyroidism and ophthalmopathy. At the level of the study: Prior to any treatment, at the point of initial diagnosis, peripheral blood was collected.

A lack of ophthalmopathy progression within 18 months defined stable Graves' hyperthyroidism. The PBMCs were taken from approximately 11 ml of fresh peripheral blood. For this clonotype: Its antigen is unknown.

The study's findings and limits: Most expanded thyroid clonotypes above 0.001 also appeared in blood.

Template material for amplifying TCR beta CDR3 regions consisted of RNA transcripts. In the first-round RT-PCR of the TCR CDR3, the HTBI primer set was used. Each CDR3 protein is one row after TCRdb ran MiXCR on the multiplex PCR reads. Of 370,000 or so distinct CDR3 sequences in the sample, 20% to 25% were seen once. The sample taken for sequencing was blood. The receptor was isolated from a man aged 45-60 years with Graves' hyperthyroidism.

CDR3 sequence reads: CAISEVGQRITGYGYTF. CDR3 nucleotide sequence: TGTGCCATCAGTGAAGTGGGACAGAGAATAACCGGCTATGGCTACACCTTC. This chain links TRBV10-3 with TRBJ1-2, with TRBD1 matching 7 bases. Germline V CDR1 and CDR2: ENHRY, SYGVKD. With V trimmed by 3 bases and J by 4 bases, 14 bases remained unmatched. The CDR3 runs to 17 residues.